Sequencing of this TCR beta chain was carried out in a study of identical twins. All donors were healthy, and all were Caucasian. TCRdb reprocessed the 5' RACE reads with MiXCR, giving one entry per CDR3 protein. The data hold under 1 million distinct CDR3 sequences, with more than 9% observed a single time. CDR3 length equals 17 residues. The V gene's germline CDR1 is MNHEY and CDR2 SVGEGT. Trimming removed 2 bases at V and 1 base at J, with 15 bases between. This clonotype was picked up a small number of times. These data also formed part of another study, on yellow fever vaccine responses in identical twins.

The sample consisted of PBMCs. The chain uses TRBV6-2 or TRBV6-3 and TRBJ1-5; a possible D gene is TRBD1 (5 bases). The source of this sequence is a woman under 30 in good health. The CDR3 spells CASSYTLQEGSNQPQHF. CDR3 nucleotides: TGTGCCAGCAGTTACACCCTTCAGGAGGGGAGCAATCAGCCCCAGCATTTT.